This T cell receptor beta chain was recovered during a study of shared clonotypes between healthy human individuals. The CDR3 totals 14 residues. V was shortened by 5 bases and J by 0 bases, with 11 bases between the two germline ends. The germline V gene has CDR1 MDHEN and CDR2 SYDVKM. Study-wide results and caveats: Sampling used blood alone; tissue repertoires probably differ.

Terminally differentiated effector memory CD45RA+ cells were left out of the naive CD8 fraction, which was CD45RO-negative and positively selected for CCR7. Points on this clone: The target antigen is unknown.

Here immunoSEQ multiplex PCR was the method, and the copy in TCRdb shows in-frame clones only, minus some. This table has some 2,100,000 clones, 90% to 95% appearing once. The sequencing input was naive CD8+ T cells from PBMCs. The genes are TRBV28 and TRBJ2-7; D unresolved. This receptor was taken from a man between 18 and 29 years old in good health. Some clones in this sample may be carry-over from other donors' samples. CDR3 region: CASSARLSSYEQYF. In DNA form, the CDR3 reads TGTGCCAGCAGTGCCCGACTGAGCTCCTACGAGCAGTACTTC.